This TCR beta chain derives from a study of blood T cell repertoires in COVID-19. Overall study context: From the United States, Italy and Spain came samples of acute and convalescent COVID-19. T cells, B-cell-depleted T cells, or PBMCs supplied cDNA or gDNA.

This clone was seen a single time. Some clones are missing from TCRdb's copy, which holds only in-frame ones; the method was immunoSEQ multiplex PCR. The table shows 250,000 to 350,000 clones, with about 88% occurring only once. V was trimmed by 7 bases and J by 2 bases, leaving 13 bases between them. This CDR3 has 14 residues. Germline V lookup: CDR1 MNHNY, CDR2 SVGAGI (reference sequence). The sample comprised peripheral blood. The genes are TRBV6-6 and TRBJ2-3; D perhaps matches TRBD2 (6 bases). This clonotype originated in a woman aged 30 to 39 with COVID-19, enrolled during active disease. DNA for the CDR3: TGTGCCAGCATCAAGGAGGGGAACACAGATACGCAGTATTTT. This translates into CASIKEGNTDTQYF.